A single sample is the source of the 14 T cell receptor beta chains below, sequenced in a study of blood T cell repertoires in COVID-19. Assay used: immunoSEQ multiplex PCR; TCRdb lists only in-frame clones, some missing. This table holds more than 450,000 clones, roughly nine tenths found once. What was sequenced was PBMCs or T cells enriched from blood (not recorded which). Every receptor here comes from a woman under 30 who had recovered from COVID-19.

The CDR3 sequence is CASSGTRDPWDEQYF. For the CDR3, the DNA is TGTGCCAGCAGTGGGACTAGGGATCCTTGGGACGAGCAGTACTTC. The chain is built from TRBV27 and TRBJ2-7; 8 bases fit TRBD2. Trimming cost V 5 bases and J 5 bases; bases outside gene matches: 11. The CDR3 loop spans 15 amino acids. CDR1 is MNHEY, CDR2 SMNVEV, per germline (reference sequence).

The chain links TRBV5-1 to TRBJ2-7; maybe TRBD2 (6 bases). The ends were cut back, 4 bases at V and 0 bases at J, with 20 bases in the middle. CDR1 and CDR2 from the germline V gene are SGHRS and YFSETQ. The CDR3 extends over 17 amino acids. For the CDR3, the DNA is TGCGCCAGCAGCCCCCTTACGGGTGGGGGGAGCTCCTACGAGCAGTACTTC. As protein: CASSPLTGGGSSYEQYF.

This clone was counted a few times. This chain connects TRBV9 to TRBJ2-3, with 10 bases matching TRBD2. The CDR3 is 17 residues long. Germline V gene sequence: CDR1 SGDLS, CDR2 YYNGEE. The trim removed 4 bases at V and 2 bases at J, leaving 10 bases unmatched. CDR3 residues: CASSSRPLAGYTDTQYF. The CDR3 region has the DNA TGTGCCAGCAGCTCCCGTCCACTAGCGGGGTACACAGATACGCAGTATTTT.

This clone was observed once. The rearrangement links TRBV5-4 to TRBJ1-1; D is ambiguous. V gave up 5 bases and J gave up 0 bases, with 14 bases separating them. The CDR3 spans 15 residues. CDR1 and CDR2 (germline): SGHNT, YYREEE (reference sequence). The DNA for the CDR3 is TGTGCCAGCAGTCGGGTCCCTAACATGAACACTGAAGCTTTCTTT. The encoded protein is CASSRVPNMNTEAFF.

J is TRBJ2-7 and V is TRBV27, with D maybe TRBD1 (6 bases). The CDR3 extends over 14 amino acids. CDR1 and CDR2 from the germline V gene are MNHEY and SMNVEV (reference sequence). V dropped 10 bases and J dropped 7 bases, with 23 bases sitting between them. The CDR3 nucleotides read TGTGCCACCGGGACCTACAGGGACCAGGATGAGCAGTACTTC. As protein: CATGTYRDQDEQYF.

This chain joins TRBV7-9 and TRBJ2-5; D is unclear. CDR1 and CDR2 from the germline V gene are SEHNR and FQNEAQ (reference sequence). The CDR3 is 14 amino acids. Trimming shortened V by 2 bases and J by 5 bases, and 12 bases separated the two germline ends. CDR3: CASSLSSLVETQYF. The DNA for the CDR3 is TGTGCCAGCAGCTTATCTAGTTTGGTGGAGACCCAGTACTTC.

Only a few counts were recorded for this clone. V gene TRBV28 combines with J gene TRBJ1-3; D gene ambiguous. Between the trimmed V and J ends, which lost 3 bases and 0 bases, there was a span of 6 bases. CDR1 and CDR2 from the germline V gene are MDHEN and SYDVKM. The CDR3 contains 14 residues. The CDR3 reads CASSFPGSGNTIYF. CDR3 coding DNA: TGTGCCAGCAGTTTCCCCGGCTCTGGAAACACCATATATTTT. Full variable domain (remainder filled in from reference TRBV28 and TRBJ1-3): DVKVTQSSRYLVKRTGEKVFLECVQDMDHENMFWYRQDPGLGLRLIYFSYDVKMKEKGDIPEGYSVSREKKERFSLILESASTNQTSMYLCASSFPGSGNTIYFGEGSWLTVV.

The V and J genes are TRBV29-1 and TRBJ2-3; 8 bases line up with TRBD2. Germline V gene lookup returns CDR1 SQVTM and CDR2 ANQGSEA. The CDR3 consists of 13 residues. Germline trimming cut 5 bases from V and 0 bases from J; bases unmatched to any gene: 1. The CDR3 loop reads CSVRTSSTDTQYF. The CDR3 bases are TGCAGCGTTAGGACTAGCAGCACAGATACGCAGTATTTT.

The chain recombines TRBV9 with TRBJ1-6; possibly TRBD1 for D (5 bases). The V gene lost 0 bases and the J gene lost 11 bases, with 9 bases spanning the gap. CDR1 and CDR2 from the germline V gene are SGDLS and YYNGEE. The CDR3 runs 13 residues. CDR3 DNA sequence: TGTGCCAGCAGCGTAGACGGGGGACCACCCCTCCACTTT. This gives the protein CASSVDGGPPLHF.

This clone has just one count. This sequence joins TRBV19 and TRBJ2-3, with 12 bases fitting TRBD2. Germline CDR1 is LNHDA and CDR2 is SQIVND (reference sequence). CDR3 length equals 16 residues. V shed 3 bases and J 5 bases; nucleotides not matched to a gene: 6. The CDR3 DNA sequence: TGTGCCAGTAGTATCGGGCCGGGACTAGCGGGAGATACGCAGTATTTT. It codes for CASSIGPGLAGDTQYF.

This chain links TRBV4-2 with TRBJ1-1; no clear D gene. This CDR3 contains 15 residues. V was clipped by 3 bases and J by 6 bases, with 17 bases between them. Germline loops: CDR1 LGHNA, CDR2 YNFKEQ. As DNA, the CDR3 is TGTGCCAGCAGCCATGGGGAGGGTGGGAGGTCTGAAGCTTTCTTT. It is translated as CASSHGEGGRSEAFF.

The CDR3, as DNA: TGTGCCAGCAGCTTAGCCGCCAGTTCCTACGAGCAGTACTTC. It specifies CASSLAASSYEQYF. This sequence joins TRBV7-2 and TRBJ2-7; D gene ambiguous. Germline values: CDR1 SGHTA, CDR2 FQGNSA. The CDR3 consists of 14 residues. V shed 0 bases and J shed 1 base, with 7 bases lying between them.

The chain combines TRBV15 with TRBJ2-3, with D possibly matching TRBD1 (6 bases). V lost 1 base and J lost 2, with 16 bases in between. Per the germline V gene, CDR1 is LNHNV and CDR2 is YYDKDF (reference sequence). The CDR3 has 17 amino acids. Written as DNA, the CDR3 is TGTGCCACCAGCAGAGGGGCAGGGGCAGGGGTCACAGATACGCAGTATTTT. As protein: CATSRGAGAGVTDTQYF.

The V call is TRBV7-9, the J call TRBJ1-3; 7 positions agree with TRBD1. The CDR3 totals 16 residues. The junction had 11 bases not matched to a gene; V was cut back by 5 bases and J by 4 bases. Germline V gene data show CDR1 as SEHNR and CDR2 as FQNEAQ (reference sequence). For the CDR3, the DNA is TGTGCCAGCAGCCGTCGAGGACAGGCATCGGGAAACACCATATATTTT. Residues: CASSRRGQASGNTIYF.